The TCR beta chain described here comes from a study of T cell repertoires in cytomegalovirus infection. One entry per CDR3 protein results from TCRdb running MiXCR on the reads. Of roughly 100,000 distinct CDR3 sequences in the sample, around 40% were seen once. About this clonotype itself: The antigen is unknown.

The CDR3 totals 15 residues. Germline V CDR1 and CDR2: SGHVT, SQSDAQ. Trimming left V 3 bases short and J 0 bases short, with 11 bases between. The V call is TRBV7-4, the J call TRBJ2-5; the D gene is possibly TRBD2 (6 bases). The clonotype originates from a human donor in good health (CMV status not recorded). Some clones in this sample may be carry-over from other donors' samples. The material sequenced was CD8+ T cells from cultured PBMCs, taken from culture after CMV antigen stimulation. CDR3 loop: CASSLGRDYQETQYF. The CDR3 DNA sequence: TGTGCCAGCAGCTTGGGCCGGGACTACCAAGAGACCCAGTACTTC.